This T cell receptor (beta chain) was captured in a study of blood T cell repertoires in COVID-19. Study in general: T cells, B-cell-depleted T cells, or PBMCs provided the cDNA or gDNA that served as material.

The V end lost 3 bases, the J end lost 4 bases, and 9 bases lay between the germline ends. CDR3 length: 12 residues. The V gene's germline CDR1 is DFQATT and CDR2 SNEGSKA (reference sequence). Seattle participants joined during active infection and were tracked over time. In the study's own analysis: Reference gene primer amplification yielded estimated nucleated cell counts. The method was immunoSEQ multiplex PCR; TCRdb's version includes in-frame clones alone and lacks a portion of them. V, J and clone size are taken as reported in that table, and D and trimming were inferred from the DNA itself. The sample yields some 25,000 clones, around nine tenths seen once.

Sequencing was performed on peripheral blood. V is TRBV20-1 and J is TRBJ1-2, with D tentatively TRBD1 (5 bases). This TCR was recovered from a man between 65 and 80 years old with COVID-19, enrolled during active disease. The CDR3 protein is CSASKGSYGYTF. The CDR3 region has the DNA TGCAGTGCTAGTAAGGGGTCCTATGGCTACACCTTC.